This entry lists 13 T cell receptor beta chains sequenced from one sample in a study of shared clonotypes between healthy human individuals. Naivety among CD8 cells was defined by CD45RO negativity and positive CCR7 selection, thereby excluding terminally differentiated effector memory CD45RA+ cells. Profiled with immunoSEQ multiplex PCR; TCRdb holds only in-frame clones, not every one. The sample carries hundreds of thousands of clones, approximately 95% recorded once. Sequenced input: naive CD8+ T cells sorted from blood. The receptor source for this set is a woman aged 25 to 39 in good health.

The chain links TRBV4-1 to TRBJ2-7; TRBD1 is a possible D gene (6 bases). This CDR3 is built from 14 residues. Per germline, CDR1 MGHRA and CDR2 YSYEKL. V was cut by 2 bases and J by 6 bases, with 14 bases left in between. CDR3 sequence reads: CASSQSRRDIEQYF. The CDR3 DNA reads TGCGCCAGCAGCCAAAGTCGACGGGACATCGAGCAGTACTTC.

The chain uses TRBV2 and TRBJ1-3; 8 bases align to TRBD1. J was trimmed by 0 bases and V by 1 base; bases with no gene match: 2. The CDR3 spans 16 residues. Germline V gene lookup returns CDR1 SNHLY and CDR2 FYNNEI. The CDR3 DNA reads TGTGCCAGCAGTGAAGGGACAGGGAGCTCTGGAAACACCATATATTTT. Translation gives CASSEGTGSSGNTIYF.

The CDR3 protein is CASRTGNWGYTF. CDR3 DNA sequence: TGTGCCAGCAGGACAGGGAATTGGGGCTACACCTTC. The rearrangement uses TRBV27 and TRBJ1-2; TRBD1 matches 7 bases. The CDR3 runs 12 residues. V gave up 6 bases and J gave up 8 bases; unmatched junction bases: 6. CDR1 MNHEY and CDR2 SMNVEV come from the germline V gene (reference sequence).

This clone occurred once. This chain connects TRBV7-9 to TRBJ2-2, with D maybe TRBD1 (5 bases). V dropped 6 bases and J dropped 4 bases, with 15 bases sitting between them. Germline-derived CDR1 and CDR2 are SEHNR and FQNEAQ (reference sequence). This CDR3 is built from 15 residues. CDR3 region: CASSSGQGSTGELFF. DNA of the CDR3: TGTGCCAGCAGTAGTGGGCAGGGAAGCACCGGGGAGCTGTTTTTT.

Of note for this clone: Other nucleotide sequences from this sample produce the same CDR3. V is TRBV6-1 and J is TRBJ2-7; tentatively, D is TRBD1 (5 bases). Looked up from germline, CDR1 is MNHNS and CDR2 is SASEGT. V was clipped by 2 bases and J by 0 bases, with 8 bases between them. This CDR3 comprises 14 residues. In DNA, the CDR3 is TGTGCCAGCAGTGAAAGGGGCAGCTCCTACGAGCAGTACTTC. Residues: CASSERGSSYEQYF.

This clone was recorded only once. The genes are TRBV9 and TRBJ2-7; weak D call: TRBD1 (5 bases). The germline V gene has CDR1 SGDLS and CDR2 YYNGEE. The CDR3 sequence is 15 residues long. Deletions cut 0 bases from V and 3 bases from J, with 13 bases between. CDR3 sequence reads: CASSVGEGALYEQYF. The DNA for the CDR3 is TGTGCCAGCAGCGTAGGCGAAGGGGCCCTCTACGAGCAGTACTTC. Full variable domain (outside the CDR3, taken from reference TRBV9 and TRBJ2-7): DSGVTQTPKHLITATGQRVTLRCSPRSGDLSVYWYQQSLDQGLQFLIQYYNGEERAKGNILERFSAQQFPDLHSELNLSSLELGDSALYFCASSVGEGALYEQYFGPGTRLTVT.

The rearrangement joins TRBV6-6 to TRBJ2-5, with 8 bases aligning to TRBD1. V lost 5 bases and J lost 1; bases outside the gene matches: 3. The CDR3 length is 14 residues. The germline gives CDR1 MNHNY, CDR2 SVGAGI (reference sequence). CDR3 sequence: CASSPTGGQETQYF. The DNA for the CDR3 is TGTGCCAGCAGTCCCACAGGGGGCCAAGAGACCCAGTACTTC.

CDR3 in DNA: TGTGCCAGCAGCGCGGCTGGAGGGGGATCGGATACGCAGTATTTT. Translating gives CASSAAGGGSDTQYF. The chain combines TRBV11-2 with TRBJ2-3; either TRBD1 or TRBD2 may fit D (6 bases each). Trimming removed 5 bases from V and 6 bases from J, with 18 bases in between. The CDR3 is made up of 15 amino acids. CDR1 and CDR2 from the germline V gene are SGHAT and FQNNGV.

The rearrangement joins TRBV29-1 to TRBJ2-2; TRBD2 agrees at 8 bases. The CDR3 runs 13 residues. Germline V gene sequence: CDR1 SQVTM, CDR2 ANQGSEA. Trimming cost V 6 bases and J 6 bases; bases outside gene matches: 6. The CDR3 loop reads CSVLGLAAGELFF. CDR3 nucleotide sequence: TGCAGCGTCCTAGGACTAGCTGCCGGGGAGCTGTTTTTT.

CDR3 nucleotides: TGCGCCAGCAGCCAAGGTGGGTACTACGAGCAGTACTTC. It specifies CASSQGGYYEQYF. This chain uses TRBV5-1 with TRBJ2-7; the D is unclear. V lost 4 bases and J 3 bases, leaving 11 bases between the germline ends. CDR1 SGHRS and CDR2 YFSETQ come from the germline V gene. The CDR3 spans 13 residues.

V usage is TRBV10-3 and J usage is TRBJ2-7, with TRBD2 as a possible D gene (5 bases). V lost 6 bases to trimming and J lost 7 bases, with 19 bases between them. The germline V gene has CDR1 ENHRY and CDR2 SYGVKD. CDR3 size: 14 residues. CDR3 amino acids: CAISGESPLSEQYF. Written as DNA, the CDR3 is TGTGCCATCAGCGGGGAATCTCCCCTCTCGGAGCAGTACTTC.

The chain recombines TRBV4-1 with TRBJ1-5; no firm D call. V gave up 0 bases and J gave up 3 bases, with 9 bases separating them. Germline V gene sequence: CDR1 MGHRA, CDR2 YSYEKL. This CDR3 is 15 amino acids long. CDR3 loop: CASSQDTESNQPQHF. The CDR3 nucleotides are TGCGCCAGCAGCCAAGATACAGAGTCCAATCAGCCCCAGCATTTT.

The count of this clone is one. This chain uses TRBV4-1 with TRBJ2-5; 9 bases are a match to TRBD2. The CDR3 covers 16 residues. Germline lookup yields CDR1 MGHRA and CDR2 YSYEKL. Losses at the gene ends were 2 bases for V and 5 bases for J; bases not matched to a gene: 9. The CDR3 here is CASSQPPLAGVETQYF. The CDR3 DNA is TGCGCCAGCAGCCAACCCCCCTTAGCGGGAGTTGAGACCCAGTACTTC.